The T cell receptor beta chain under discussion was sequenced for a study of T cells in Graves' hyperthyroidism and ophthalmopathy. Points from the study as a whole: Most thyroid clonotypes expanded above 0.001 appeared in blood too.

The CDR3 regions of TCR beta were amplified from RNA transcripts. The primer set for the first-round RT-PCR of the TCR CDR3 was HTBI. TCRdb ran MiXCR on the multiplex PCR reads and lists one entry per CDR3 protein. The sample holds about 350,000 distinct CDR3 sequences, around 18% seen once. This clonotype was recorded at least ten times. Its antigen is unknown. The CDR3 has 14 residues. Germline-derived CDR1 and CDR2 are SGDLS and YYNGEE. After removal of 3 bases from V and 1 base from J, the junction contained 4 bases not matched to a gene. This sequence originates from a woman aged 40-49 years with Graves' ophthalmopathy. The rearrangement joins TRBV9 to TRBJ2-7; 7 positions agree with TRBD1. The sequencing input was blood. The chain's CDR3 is CASSGGDSSYEQYF. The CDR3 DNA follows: TGTGCCAGCAGCGGAGGGGACAGTTCCTACGAGCAGTACTTC.